The present TCR beta chain was sequenced within a study of blood T cells in healthy people across ages. Germline lookup yields CDR1 DFQATT and CDR2 SNEGSKA (reference sequence). The CDR3 contains 14 residues. V lost 1 base, J lost 4 bases, and 14 bases lay in between. The second PCR ran 7 to 11 cycles with a sample-barcoded 5' primer and J-beta primers. TCRdb re-called the 5' RACE reads with MiXCR, one entry per CDR3 protein. The table shows around 700,000 distinct CDR3 sequences, with approximately 25% occurring only once. These data also formed part of another study, on T cells of mothers and their children.

J is TRBJ2-7 and V is TRBV20-1; D unresolved. Input material: blood. The sequence was collected from a boy under 18 in good health. The CDR3: CSARALTAGYEQYF. In DNA, the CDR3 is TGCAGTGCTAGAGCCCTAACGGCAGGATACGAGCAGTACTTC.